The 8 T cell receptor beta chains listed next were all sequenced from one sample in a study of post-analysis software for immune sequencing data. Study-level findings and limits: TRBV5-6, TRBV5-1 and TRBV20-1 were among roughly five TRBV segments more frequent in patients than controls.

Tagging with unique molecular identifiers was a feature of the TCR beta cDNA libraries. TCRdb fed the PCR reads into MiXCR, producing one record per CDR3 protein. The sample records about 540,000 distinct CDR3 sequences, approximately 34% being singletons. Antigens of these TCRs are unknown. The sample was blood. The receptors originated from a girl aged 2-17 years with multiple sclerosis.

This clonotype was recorded only once. This chain joins TRBV2 and TRBJ1-1; tentative D call: TRBD1 (5 bases). Between the trimmed V and J ends, which lost 4 bases and 0 bases, there was a span of 12 bases. The CDR3 sequence is 15 residues long. Germline V gene data show CDR1 as SNHLY and CDR2 as FYNNEI. The DNA of the CDR3 is TGTGCCAGCAGTGGAGCAGGACACCTGAACACTGAAGCTTTCTTT. As protein: CASSGAGHLNTEAFF. Full variable domain (rest looked up from reference TRBV2 and TRBJ1-1): EPEVTQTPSHQVTQMGQEVILRCVPISNHLYFYWYRQILGQKVEFLVSFYNNEISEKSEIFDDQFSVERPDGSNFTLKIRSTKLEDSAMYFCASSGAGHLNTEAFFGQGTRLTVV.

This chain connects TRBV11-2 to TRBJ2-7; TRBD1 is a possible D gene (6 bases). This CDR3 is built from 15 residues. Germline CDR1 SGHAT, CDR2 FQNNGV. Trimming left V 1 base short and J 7 bases short, with 17 bases between. This CDR3 reads CASSLGQVSYNEQYF. CDR3 coding DNA: TGTGCCAGCAGCTTAGGACAGGTTTCCTACAATGAGCAGTACTTC.

This clonotype was counted a few times. The chain joins TRBV25-1 to TRBJ2-7, with TRBD1 identical over 11 bases. The V segment lost 6 bases and the J segment 3 bases; nucleotides outside the gene matches: 4. This CDR3 spans 14 amino acids. Per germline, CDR1 MGHDK and CDR2 SYGVNS. The CDR3 sequence: CASRPGQGVYEQYF. CDR3 bases: TGTGCCAGCAGACCGGGACAGGGGGTCTACGAGCAGTACTTC.

On this clonotype itself: This may arise from a read error, as a much more abundant clone is one base away. This rearrangement joins TRBV12-3 or TRBV12-4 to TRBJ2-1; tentative D call: TRBD1 (6 bases). The J call may be in error: the DNA end matches TRBJ2-7 better. The length of the CDR3 is 14 residues. This CDR3 reads CASSLVQGNNEQYF. CDR3 DNA sequence: TGTGCCAGCAGTTTAGTCCAGGGGAACAATGAGCAGTACTTC.

Only a few counts were recorded for this clonotype. The genes are TRBV20-1 and TRBJ1-2, with a weak D call TRBD1 (6 bases). V lost 6 bases and J lost 4, with 15 bases in between. Germline V gene lookup returns CDR1 DFQATT and CDR2 SNEGSKA (reference sequence). This CDR3 region has 13 residues. CDR3 bases: TGCAGTGCCCGCCGGCCAGGGGTCTATGGCTACACCTTC. It yields the protein CSARRPGVYGYTF.

The J gene is TRBJ2-1, the V gene TRBV11-2, with TRBD1 matching 7 bases. The V segment lost 5 bases and the J segment 3 bases; nucleotides outside the gene matches: 4. This CDR3 has 14 amino acids. The V gene's germline CDR1 is SGHAT and CDR2 FQNNGV. CDR3 bases: TGTGCCAGCAGCCCGGACAGGTACTACAATGAGCAGTTCTTC. The encoded protein is CASSPDRYYNEQFF.

The genes are TRBV20-1 and TRBJ1-1; possible D gene TRBD1, 6 bases. Looked up from germline, CDR1 is DFQATT and CDR2 is SNEGSKA (reference sequence). Trimming cost V 0 bases and J 7 bases, with 15 bases left between them. There are 14 residues in the CDR3. The CDR3 reads CSARDATGGVEAFF. The DNA for the CDR3 is TGCAGTGCTAGAGACGCGACAGGAGGGGTTGAAGCTTTCTTT.

This chain uses TRBV12-3 or TRBV12-4 with TRBJ2-5; TRBD1 matches 7 bases. V shed 2 bases and J 2 bases; nucleotides not matched to a gene: 8. The CDR3 is 16 amino acids. In nucleotides, the CDR3 is TGTGCCAGCAGTTTAAGCGAAGGGGGCTATCAAGAGACCCAGTACTTC. Translating it yields CASSLSEGGYQETQYF.